This TCR beta chain was observed in a study of metastatic and nonmetastatic thyroid tumors. The wider study: Thyroid patients, malignant and benign, had repertoires compared across blood and tumor or nodule tissue. The study, taken as a whole, reports: The study reportedly found significantly higher TCR beta diversity in malignant thyroid tumors than benign nodules, in blood and tumor.

Original handling: Clinicopathological groups differed in CDR3, with these differences serving to build a distant-metastasis classifier for papillary thyroid cancer. Using MiXCR, TCRdb re-called clones from the PCR reads. It is TCRdb's table, rather than the study itself, that gives the V and J calls and clone size. The table has 37,000 or so clones, about 16% seen once. This clone came up many times. Its cognate antigen is unknown. Thyroid surgery was preceded by no treatment in any patient. The CDR3 has 19 residues. Looked up from germline, CDR1 is MDHEN and CDR2 is SYDVKM. Germline trimming cut 2 bases from V and 6 bases from J; bases unmatched to any gene: 11.

The clonotype comes from a female donor with papillary thyroid cancer or a benign thyroid nodule (not recorded which). Some clones in this sample may be carry-over from other donors' samples. The sequencing sample was made of blood. The chain carries TRBV28 and TRBJ2-1, with 15 bases matching TRBD2. Here the CDR3 reads CASSLLIGLAGGPINEQFF. The CDR3 DNA follows: TGTGCCAGCAGTTTACTCATCGGACTAGCGGGGGGGCCCATCAATGAGCAGTTCTTC.